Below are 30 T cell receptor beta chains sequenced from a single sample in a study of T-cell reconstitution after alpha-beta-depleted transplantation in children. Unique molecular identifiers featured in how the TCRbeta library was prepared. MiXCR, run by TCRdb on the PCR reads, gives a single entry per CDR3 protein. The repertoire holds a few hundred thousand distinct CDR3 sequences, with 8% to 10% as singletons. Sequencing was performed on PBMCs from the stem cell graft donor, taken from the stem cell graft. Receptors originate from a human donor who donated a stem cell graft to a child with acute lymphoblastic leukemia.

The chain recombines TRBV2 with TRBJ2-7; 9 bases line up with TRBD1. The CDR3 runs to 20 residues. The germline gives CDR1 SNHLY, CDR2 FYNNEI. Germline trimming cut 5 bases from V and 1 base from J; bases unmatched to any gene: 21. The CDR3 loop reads CASSYNLPGTGKVGSYEQYF. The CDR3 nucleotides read TGTGCCAGCAGTTACAACCTACCTGGGACAGGGAAAGTTGGATCCTACGAGCAGTACTTC.

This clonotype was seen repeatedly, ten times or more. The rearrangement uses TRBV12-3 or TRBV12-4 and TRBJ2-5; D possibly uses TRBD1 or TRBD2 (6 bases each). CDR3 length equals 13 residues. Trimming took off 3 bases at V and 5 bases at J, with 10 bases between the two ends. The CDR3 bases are TGTGCCAGCAGTTTCGGGGGCTTGGAGACCCAGTACTTC. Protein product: CASSFGGLETQYF.

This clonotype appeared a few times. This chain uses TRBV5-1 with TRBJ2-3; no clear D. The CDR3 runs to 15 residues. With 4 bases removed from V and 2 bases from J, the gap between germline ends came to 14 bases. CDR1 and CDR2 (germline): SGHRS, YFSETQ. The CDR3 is CASSPDRSPTDTQYF. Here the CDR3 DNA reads TGCGCCAGCAGCCCGGACCGCAGTCCCACAGATACGCAGTATTTT. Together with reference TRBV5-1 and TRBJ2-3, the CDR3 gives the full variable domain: KAGVTQTPRYLIKTRGQQVTLSCSPISGHRSVSWYQQTPGQGLQFLFEYFSETQRNKGNFPGRFSGRQFSNSRSEMNVSTLELGDSALYLCASSPDRSPTDTQYFGPGTRLTVL.

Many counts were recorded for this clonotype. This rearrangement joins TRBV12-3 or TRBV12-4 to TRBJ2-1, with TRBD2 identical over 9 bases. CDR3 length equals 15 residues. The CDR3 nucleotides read TGTGCAATCAACCTGGCTAGCGGGATCCGGGGTGAGCAGTTCTTC. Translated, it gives CAINLASGIRGEQFF.

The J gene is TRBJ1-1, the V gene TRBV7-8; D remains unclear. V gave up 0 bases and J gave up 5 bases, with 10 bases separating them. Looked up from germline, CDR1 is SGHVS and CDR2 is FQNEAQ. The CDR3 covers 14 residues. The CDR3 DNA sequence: TGTGCCAGCAGCTTAGCGAAGGTCGCTACTGAAGCTTTCTTT. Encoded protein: CASSLAKVATEAFF.

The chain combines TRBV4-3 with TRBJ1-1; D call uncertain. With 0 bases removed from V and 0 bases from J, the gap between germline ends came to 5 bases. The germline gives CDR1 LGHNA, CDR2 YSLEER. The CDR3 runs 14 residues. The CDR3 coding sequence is TGCGCCAGCAGCCAAGACGGTATGAACACTGAAGCTTTCTTT. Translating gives CASSQDGMNTEAFF.

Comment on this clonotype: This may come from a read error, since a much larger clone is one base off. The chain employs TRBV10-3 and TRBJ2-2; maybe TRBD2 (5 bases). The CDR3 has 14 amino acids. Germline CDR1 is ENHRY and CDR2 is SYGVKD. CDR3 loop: CAIRGQFNTGELIF. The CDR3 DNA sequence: TGTGCCATCAGAGGCCAGTTTAACACCGGGGAGCTGATTTTT.

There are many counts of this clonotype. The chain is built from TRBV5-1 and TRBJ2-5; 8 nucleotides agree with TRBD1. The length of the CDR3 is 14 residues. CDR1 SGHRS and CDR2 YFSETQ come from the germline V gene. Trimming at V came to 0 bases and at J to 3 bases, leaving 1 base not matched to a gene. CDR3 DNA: TGCGCCAGCAGCTTGGGGACAGGGAAAGAGACCCAGTACTTC. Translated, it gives CASSLGTGKETQYF. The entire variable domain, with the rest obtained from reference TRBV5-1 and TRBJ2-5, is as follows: KAGVTQTPRYLIKTRGQQVTLSCSPISGHRSVSWYQQTPGQGLQFLFEYFSETQRNKGNFPGRFSGRQFSNSRSEMNVSTLELGDSALYLCASSLGTGKETQYFGPGTRLLVL.

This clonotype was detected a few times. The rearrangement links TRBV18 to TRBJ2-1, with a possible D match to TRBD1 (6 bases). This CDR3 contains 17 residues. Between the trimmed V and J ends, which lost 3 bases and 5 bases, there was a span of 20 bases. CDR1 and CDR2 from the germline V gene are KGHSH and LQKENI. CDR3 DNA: TGTGCCAGCTCACCGTTCACAGGGACGGGTTCGGACAATGAGCAGTTCTTC. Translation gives CASSPFTGTGSDNEQFF.

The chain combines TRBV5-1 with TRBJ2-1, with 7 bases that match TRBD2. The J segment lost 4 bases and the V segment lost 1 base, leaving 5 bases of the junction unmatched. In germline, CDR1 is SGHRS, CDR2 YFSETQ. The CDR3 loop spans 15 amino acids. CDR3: CASSLLAGEYNEQFF. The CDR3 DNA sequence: TGCGCCAGCAGCTTGCTGGCGGGGGAGTACAATGAGCAGTTCTTC.

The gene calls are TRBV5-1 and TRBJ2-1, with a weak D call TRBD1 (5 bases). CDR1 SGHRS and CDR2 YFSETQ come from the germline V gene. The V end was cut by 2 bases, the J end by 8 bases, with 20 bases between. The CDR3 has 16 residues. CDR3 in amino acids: CASSFAGLVDLDEQFF. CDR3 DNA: TGCGCCAGCAGCTTTGCAGGGTTAGTTGACCTGGATGAGCAGTTCTTC.

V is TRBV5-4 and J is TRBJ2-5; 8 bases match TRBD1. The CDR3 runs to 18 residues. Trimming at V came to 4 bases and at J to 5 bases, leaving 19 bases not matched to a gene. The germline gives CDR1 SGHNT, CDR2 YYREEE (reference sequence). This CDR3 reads CASSDKTGTGKRRETQYF. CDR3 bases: TGTGCCAGCAGCGATAAGACCGGGACAGGCAAACGACGGGAGACCCAGTACTTC.

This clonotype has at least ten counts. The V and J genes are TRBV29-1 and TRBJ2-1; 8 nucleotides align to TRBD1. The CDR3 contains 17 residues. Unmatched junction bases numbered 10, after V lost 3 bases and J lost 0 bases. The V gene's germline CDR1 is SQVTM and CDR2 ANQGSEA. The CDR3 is CSVDKKGQASSYNEQFF. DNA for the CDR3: TGCAGCGTTGACAAAAAGGGACAGGCGAGCTCCTACAATGAGCAGTTCTTC.

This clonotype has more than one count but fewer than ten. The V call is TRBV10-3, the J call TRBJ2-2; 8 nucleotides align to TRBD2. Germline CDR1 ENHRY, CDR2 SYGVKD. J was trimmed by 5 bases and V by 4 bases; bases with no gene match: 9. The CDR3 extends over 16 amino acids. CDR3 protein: CAISGGAGGRTGELFF. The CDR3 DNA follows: TGTGCCATCAGTGGAGGGGCGGGGGGCCGTACCGGGGAGCTGTTTTTT.

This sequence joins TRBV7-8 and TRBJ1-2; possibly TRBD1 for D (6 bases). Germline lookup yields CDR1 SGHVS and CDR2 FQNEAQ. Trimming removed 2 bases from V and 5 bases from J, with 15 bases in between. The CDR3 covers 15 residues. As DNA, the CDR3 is TGTGCCAGCAGCTTACAGACAGGATTGACTTATGGCTACACCTTC. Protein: CASSLQTGLTYGYTF.

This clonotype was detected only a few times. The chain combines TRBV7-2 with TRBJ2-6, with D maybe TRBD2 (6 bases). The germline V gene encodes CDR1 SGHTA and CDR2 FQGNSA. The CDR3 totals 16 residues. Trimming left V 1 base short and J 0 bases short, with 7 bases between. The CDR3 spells CASSLVGGSGANVLTF. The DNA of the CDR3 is TGTGCCAGCAGCTTAGTGGGAGGCTCTGGGGCCAACGTCCTGACTTTC. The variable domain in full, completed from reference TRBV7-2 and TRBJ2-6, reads GAGVSQSPSNKVTEKGKDVELRCDPISGHTALYWYRQSLGQGLEFLIYFQGNSAPDKSGLPSDRFSAERTGGSVSTLTIQRTQQEDSAVYLCASSLVGGSGANVLTFGAGSRLTVL.

In DNA, the CDR3 is TGTGCCAGCAGTTCGGGACAGTATAGGGAAAAACTGTTTTTT. Its protein product is CASSSGQYREKLFF. This chain connects TRBV12-3 or TRBV12-4 to TRBJ1-4; TRBD1 matches at 7 bases. The V segment lost 4 bases and the J segment 8 bases; nucleotides outside the gene matches: 7. There are 14 residues in the CDR3.

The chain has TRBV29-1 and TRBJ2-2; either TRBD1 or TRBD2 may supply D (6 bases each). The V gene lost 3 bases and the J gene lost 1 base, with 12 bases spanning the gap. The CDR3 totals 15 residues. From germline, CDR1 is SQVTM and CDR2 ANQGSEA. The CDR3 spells CSVDSGAGNTGELFF. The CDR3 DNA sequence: TGCAGCGTTGACTCGGGGGCGGGGAACACCGGGGAGCTGTTTTTT.

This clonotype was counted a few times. CDR3 bases: TGTGCCAGCACCCTAGACTATAATTCACCCCTCCACTTT. Translating it yields CASTLDYNSPLHF. The chain recombines TRBV2 with TRBJ1-6, with D uncertain. This CDR3 has 13 residues. Trimming cost V 7 bases and J 3 bases, with 7 bases left between them. CDR1 is SNHLY and CDR2 is FYNNEI in the germline V gene.

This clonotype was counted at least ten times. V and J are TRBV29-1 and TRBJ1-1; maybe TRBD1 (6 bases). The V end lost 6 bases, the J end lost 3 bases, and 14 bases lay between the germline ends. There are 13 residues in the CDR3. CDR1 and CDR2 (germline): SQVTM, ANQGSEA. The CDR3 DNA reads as TGCAGCGTCTCGACTTCAGGGGACACTGAAGCTTTCTTT. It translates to CSVSTSGDTEAFF.

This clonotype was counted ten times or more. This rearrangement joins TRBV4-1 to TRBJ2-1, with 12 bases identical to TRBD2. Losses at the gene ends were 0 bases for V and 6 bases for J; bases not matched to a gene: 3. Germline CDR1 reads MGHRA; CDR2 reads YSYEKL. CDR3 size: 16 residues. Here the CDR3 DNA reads TGCGCCAGCAGCCAAGAACTAGCGGGGGGTGCCAATGAGCAGTTCTTC. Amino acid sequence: CASSQELAGGANEQFF.

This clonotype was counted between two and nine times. Here the CDR3 DNA reads TGCGCCAGCAGCTTCTCTAGCGGAGCCAAAAACATTCAGTACTTC. This translates into CASSFSSGAKNIQYF. This rearrangement joins TRBV5-1 to TRBJ2-4, with 7 bases aligning to TRBD2. The CDR3 is 15 residues long. Germline CDR1 and CDR2: SGHRS and YFSETQ. The V gene end was trimmed by 2 bases and the J gene end by 0 bases; junction bases not matched to a gene: 2.

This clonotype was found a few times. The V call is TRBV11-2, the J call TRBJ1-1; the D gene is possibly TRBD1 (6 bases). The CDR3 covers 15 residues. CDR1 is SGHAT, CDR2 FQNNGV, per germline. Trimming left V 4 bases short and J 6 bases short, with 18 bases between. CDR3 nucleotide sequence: TGTGCCAGCAGCTCTCCGGCAGGGGTGGCCCCTGAAGCTTTCTTT. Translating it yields CASSSPAGVAPEAFF.

The CDR3 coding sequence is TGTGCCAGCTCACCGCTCAGGAGCTACGAGCAGTACTTC. This codes for CASSPLRSYEQYF. This chain links TRBV18 with TRBJ2-7; no reliable D call. The V end was cut by 3 bases, the J end by 3 bases, with 9 bases between. This CDR3 comprises 13 residues. Germline CDR1 and CDR2: KGHSH and LQKENI.

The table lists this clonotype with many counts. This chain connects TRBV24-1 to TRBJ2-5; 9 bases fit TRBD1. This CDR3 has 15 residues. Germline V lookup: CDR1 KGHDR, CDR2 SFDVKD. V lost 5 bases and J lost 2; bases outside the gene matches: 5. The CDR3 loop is CATSGSGQGQETQYF. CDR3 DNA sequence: TGTGCCACCAGTGGCTCGGGACAGGGACAAGAGACCCAGTACTTC.

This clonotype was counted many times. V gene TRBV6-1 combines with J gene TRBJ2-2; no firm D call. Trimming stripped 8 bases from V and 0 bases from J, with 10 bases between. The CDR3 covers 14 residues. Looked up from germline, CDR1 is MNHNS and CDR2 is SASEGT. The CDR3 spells CASGKFTNTGELFF. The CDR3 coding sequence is TGTGCCAGCGGTAAATTTACGAACACCGGGGAGCTGTTTTTT.

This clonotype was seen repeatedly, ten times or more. In DNA form, the CDR3 reads TGTGCCAGCAGTTACTCGCGCCTCGTACCCCCCAATGAGCAGTTCTTC. Its translation: CASSYSRLVPPNEQFF. The V gene is TRBV6-2 or TRBV6-3, the J gene TRBJ2-1; D gene uncertain. The length of the CDR3 is 16 residues. Germline loops: CDR1 MNHEY, CDR2 SVGEGT. V gave up 0 bases and J gave up 6 bases, with 15 bases separating them.

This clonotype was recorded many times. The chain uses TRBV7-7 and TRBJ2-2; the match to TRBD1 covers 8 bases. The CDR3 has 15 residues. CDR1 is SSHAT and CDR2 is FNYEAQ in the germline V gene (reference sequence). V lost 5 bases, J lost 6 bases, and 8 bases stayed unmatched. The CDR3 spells CASSLRTGRPGELFF. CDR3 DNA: TGTGCCAGCAGCCTCCGGACAGGGCGGCCCGGGGAGCTGTTTTTT. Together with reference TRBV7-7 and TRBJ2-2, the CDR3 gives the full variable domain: GAGVSQSPRYKVTKRGQDVTLRCDPISSHATLYWYQQALGQGPEFLTYFNYEAQPDKSGLPSDRFSAERPEGSISTLTIQRTEQRDSAMYRCASSLRTGRPGELFFGEGSRLTVL.

The CDR3 here is CASSEMTYEQYF. The CDR3 DNA is TGTGCCAGCAGTGAAATGACTTACGAGCAGTACTTC. V and J are TRBV2 and TRBJ2-7; the D is unclear. The CDR3 consists of 12 residues. The ends were cut back, 2 bases at V and 4 bases at J, with 6 bases in the middle. In germline, CDR1 is SNHLY, CDR2 FYNNEI.

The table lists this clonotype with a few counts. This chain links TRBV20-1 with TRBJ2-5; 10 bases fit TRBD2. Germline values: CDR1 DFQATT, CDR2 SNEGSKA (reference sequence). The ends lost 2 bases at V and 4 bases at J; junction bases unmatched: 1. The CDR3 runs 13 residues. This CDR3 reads CSARLAGVETQYF. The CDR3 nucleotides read TGCAGTGCTAGACTAGCGGGGGTAGAGACCCAGTACTTC.